Shown below are 23 T cell receptor beta chains from a single sample sequenced in a study of T cells after yellow fever vaccination. MiXCR, run by TCRdb on the 5' RACE reads, gives a single entry per CDR3 protein. The sample comprises under 300,000 distinct CDR3 sequences, 10% to 15% of which are singletons, and 0.4% to 0.65% rests with the top ten. Sequenced material: CD4+ T cells sorted from PBMCs, taken 45 days after the yellow fever booster vaccination. The receptors come from a man aged 30-40 years who received the YFV17D yellow fever vaccine.

This clonotype was counted only a few times. V gene TRBV10-3 combines with J gene TRBJ2-3; D perhaps matches TRBD1 (5 bases). Trimming cost V 2 bases and J 4 bases, with 7 bases left between them. The germline V gene has CDR1 ENHRY and CDR2 SYGVKD. This CDR3 has 13 amino acids. CDR3 loop: CAISEQGPDTQYF. For the CDR3, the DNA is TGTGCCATCAGTGAGCAGGGCCCAGATACGCAGTATTTT.

The rearrangement joins TRBV20-1 to TRBJ2-3; TRBD2 matches 8 bases. Germline CDR1 is DFQATT and CDR2 is SNEGSKA (reference sequence). With 0 bases clipped from V and 2 bases from J, the junction kept 16 bases outside the gene matches. There are 19 residues in the CDR3. CDR3 DNA sequence: TGCAGTGCTAGAGACCCCTCACCCGCGGGACTAGATCACACAGATACGCAGTATTTT. Amino acids: CSARDPSPAGLDHTDTQYF.

The chain has TRBV12-3 or TRBV12-4 and TRBJ2-1, with D perhaps given as TRBD1 or TRBD2 (5 bases each). V was trimmed by 5 bases and J by 11 bases, leaving 7 bases between them. The CDR3 is 10 amino acids. The CDR3 loop is CASSKGQQFF. CDR3 coding DNA: TGTGCCAGCAGTAAGGGACAGCAGTTCTTC.

The sample holds a few counts of this clonotype. The chain couples TRBV5-6 to TRBJ2-2; D gene unclear. The CDR3 runs 14 residues. V gave up 5 bases and J gave up 0 bases, with 8 bases separating them. Germline V gives CDR1 SGHDT, CDR2 YYEEEE. The CDR3 sequence: CASRTLANTGELFF. DNA of the CDR3: TGTGCCAGCAGGACCCTCGCGAACACCGGGGAGCTGTTTTTT.

The genes are TRBV6-5 and TRBJ2-7, with D perhaps TRBD1 (6 bases). Trimming took 2 bases from V and 5 from J, leaving 13 bases between them. Germline V CDR1 and CDR2: MNHEY, SVGAGI. The length of the CDR3 is 14 residues. CDR3 protein: CASSYRDKNHEQYF. The CDR3 DNA follows: TGTGCCAGCAGTTACCGGGACAAGAACCACGAGCAGTACTTC.

This clonotype has just a few counts. This chain connects TRBV7-9 to TRBJ1-1; D is ambiguous. Germline V lookup: CDR1 SEHNR, CDR2 FQNEAQ (reference sequence). The CDR3 is 15 residues long. The ends were cut back, 5 bases at V and 1 base at J, with 14 bases in the middle. The CDR3 loop is CASSTSRQGNTEAFF. CDR3 sequence (DNA): TGTGCCAGCAGCACCTCCCGCCAAGGGAACACTGAAGCTTTCTTT.

The chain uses TRBV6-5 and TRBJ2-5; D gene uncertain. Trimming stripped 2 bases from V and 5 bases from J, with 9 bases between. This CDR3 is 13 amino acids long. Germline CDR1 and CDR2: MNHEY and SVGAGI. The CDR3 bases are TGTGCCAGCAGTTACAGGCTATCGGAGACCCAGTACTTC. Translated: CASSYRLSETQYF.

This chain joins TRBV20-1 and TRBJ2-7; 11 bases agree with TRBD2. CDR3 length: 14 amino acids. J gave up 2 bases and V 5 bases, and 5 bases lay outside the gene matches. CDR1 is DFQATT and CDR2 is SNEGSKA in the germline V gene (reference sequence). The CDR3, as DNA: TGCAGTGCTGGACCGGGACTAGCGGCCTACGAGCAGTACTTC. Protein sequence: CSAGPGLAAYEQYF.

Only one count was recorded for this clonotype. The chain combines TRBV30 with TRBJ2-1, with D perhaps TRBD2 (6 bases). CDR3 length: 20 amino acids. Looked up from germline, CDR1 is GTSNPN and CDR2 is SVGIG (reference sequence). Trimming took 3 bases from V and 2 from J, leaving 29 bases between them. Here the CDR3 reads CAWRAPVGLPRTGTYNEQFF. CDR3 nucleotide sequence: TGTGCCTGGAGGGCTCCTGTGGGACTGCCGCGTACCGGCACCTACAATGAGCAGTTCTTC.

This clonotype was seen only a few times. The chain has TRBV5-1 and TRBJ2-2, with TRBD2 as a possible D gene (5 bases). Germline loops: CDR1 SGHRS, CDR2 YFSETQ. Trimming removed 6 bases at V and 2 bases at J, with 14 bases between. This CDR3 is 15 amino acids long. The CDR3 DNA is TGCGCCAGCACCGCGGGTACCTCTAACACCGGGGAGCTGTTTTTT. It translates to CASTAGTSNTGELFF.

The genes are TRBV7-2 and TRBJ2-5; 7 bases fit TRBD1. The CDR3 is made up of 16 amino acids. Germline loops: CDR1 SGHTA, CDR2 FQGNSA. V lost 1 base and J lost 2; bases outside the gene matches: 7. The CDR3: CASSLGPGQPQETQYF. For the CDR3, the DNA is TGTGCCAGCAGCTTAGGACCGGGACAGCCTCAAGAGACCCAGTACTTC.

The V call is TRBV11-3, the J call TRBJ2-2; D may correspond to TRBD1 or TRBD2 (5 bases each). Trimming left V 5 bases short and J 5 bases short, with 15 bases between. Germline V lookup: CDR1 SGHNT, CDR2 YENEEA. The CDR3 is 15 residues long. This chain's CDR3 is CASSKRVGGTGELFF. For the CDR3, the DNA is TGTGCCAGCAGCAAACGAGTTGGGGGAACCGGGGAGCTGTTTTTT.

V usage is TRBV20-1 and J usage is TRBJ1-2, with 9 bases lining up with TRBD1. The germline V gene has CDR1 DFQATT and CDR2 SNEGSKA (reference sequence). Trimming took 3 bases from V and 4 from J; bases not matched to a gene: 12. There are 16 residues in the CDR3. CDR3 sequence reads: CSARLGQGGRGYGYTF. CDR3 DNA: TGCAGTGCTAGGTTGGGACAGGGAGGAAGGGGCTATGGCTACACCTTC.

This clonotype was recorded a few times. The V and J genes are TRBV24-1 and TRBJ2-1; the match to TRBD2 covers 7 bases. The CDR3 spans 16 residues. Germline CDR1 and CDR2: KGHDR and SFDVKD. Trimming at V came to 4 bases and at J to 7 bases, leaving 12 bases not matched to a gene. The DNA of the CDR3 is TGTGCCACCAGTGAGACCCTCGGGGAGGGTACAAATGAGCAGTTCTTC. Translation gives CATSETLGEGTNEQFF.

This clonotype has a handful of counts. The gene calls are TRBV5-1 and TRBJ2-1; D is uncertain. Germline V lookup: CDR1 SGHRS, CDR2 YFSETQ. V gave up 0 bases and J gave up 1 base, with 8 bases separating them. The CDR3 contains 15 residues. CDR3 sequence: CASSLEVGSYNEQFF. Written as DNA, the CDR3 is TGCGCCAGCAGCTTGGAGGTGGGGTCCTACAATGAGCAGTTCTTC.

V usage is TRBV5-1 and J usage is TRBJ2-5; D might be TRBD2 (5 bases). Germline CDR1 is SGHRS and CDR2 is YFSETQ. The CDR3 length is 14 residues. V dropped 1 base and J dropped 5 bases, with 12 bases sitting between them. CDR3 nucleotides: TGCGCCAGCAGCTTGACTAGTCAGCAGGAGACCCAGTACTTC. Translation: CASSLTSQQETQYF.

In this sample, this clonotype turned up a few times. The chain links TRBV4-3 to TRBJ2-5; D is ambiguous. V was clipped by 0 bases and J by 2 bases, with 13 bases between them. This CDR3 comprises 16 residues. Germline CDR1 LGHNA, CDR2 YSLEER. CDR3 residues: CASSQDNPSLQETQYF. CDR3 DNA sequence: TGCGCCAGCAGCCAAGATAATCCCAGCCTACAAGAGACCCAGTACTTC.

The rearrangement joins TRBV11-3 to TRBJ2-3; 8 positions agree with TRBD2. The V and J ends lost 5 bases and 2 bases, in that order; junction bases with no gene match: 3. From germline, CDR1 is SGHNT and CDR2 YENEEA. The CDR3 is 14 amino acids. This CDR3 reads CASSRGGNTDTQYF. CDR3 DNA sequence: TGTGCCAGCAGCCGCGGGGGGAACACAGATACGCAGTATTTT.

The chain employs TRBV4-2 and TRBJ1-5, with D unclear. There are 13 residues in the CDR3. Trimming stripped 8 bases from V and 7 bases from J, with 15 bases between. The germline V gene encodes CDR1 LGHNA and CDR2 YNFKEQ. The CDR3 sequence: CASGPELEQPQHF. CDR3 nucleotides: TGTGCCAGCGGCCCTGAGCTCGAGCAGCCCCAGCATTTT.

Only a few counts were recorded for this clonotype. The chain employs TRBV7-6 and TRBJ2-1; 7 positions match TRBD2. Germline CDR1 and CDR2: SGHVS and FNYEAQ. The V and J ends lost 0 bases and 7 bases, in that order; junction bases with no gene match: 6. CDR3 length: 15 residues. The CDR3 loop is CASSLAWLAANEQFF. The CDR3 DNA is TGTGCCAGCAGCTTAGCGTGGCTAGCGGCTAATGAGCAGTTCTTC.

The J gene is TRBJ1-3, the V gene TRBV13, with D perhaps TRBD1 (5 bases). V gave up 0 bases and J gave up 9 bases, with 12 bases separating them. From germline, CDR1 is PRHDT and CDR2 FYEKMQ (reference sequence). This CDR3 spans 14 amino acids. CDR3 bases: TGTGCCAGCAGCTTAGGGGGCCGCGGGGGCACCATATATTTT. Protein: CASSLGGRGGTIYF. The whole variable domain, remainder taken from reference TRBV13 and TRBJ1-3, is AAGVIQSPRHLIKEKRETATLKCYPIPRHDTVYWYQQGPGQDPQFLISFYEKMQSDKGSIPDRFSAQQFSDYHSELNMSSLELGDSALYFCASSLGGRGGTIYFGEGSWLTVV.

The rearrangement links TRBV20-1 to TRBJ2-3; 10 nucleotides align to TRBD2. Per germline, CDR1 DFQATT and CDR2 SNEGSKA (reference sequence). Germline trimming cut 3 bases from V and 1 base from J; bases unmatched to any gene: 13. The CDR3 is 18 residues long. CDR3 amino acids: CSARPLRTSGIGTDTQYF. The DNA of the CDR3 is TGCAGTGCTAGGCCCCTCCGAACTAGCGGGATAGGCACAGATACGCAGTATTTT.

This clonotype has a handful of counts. V gene TRBV4-3 combines with J gene TRBJ2-7; 11 bases map to TRBD2. V dropped 1 base and J dropped 2; count of bases not matched to a gene: 1. Germline lookup yields CDR1 LGHNA and CDR2 YSLEER. The CDR3 loop spans 15 amino acids. CDR3 sequence reads: CASSQVAGGPYEQYF. The CDR3 DNA reads as TGCGCCAGCAGCCAAGTAGCGGGAGGGCCCTACGAGCAGTACTTC.